This T cell receptor beta chain was sequenced for a study of blood T cell repertoires in COVID-19. Authors' methods: It was from reference gene primer amplification that nucleated cell counts were estimated. The table came from immunoSEQ multiplex PCR; TCRdb's copy has only in-frame clones and leaves some out. Clonal size and the V and J genes are those of that table, whereas D and trimming came from the DNA. The sample has some 290,000 clones; about nine tenths are singletons. CDR3 length: 15 residues. CDR1 is LNHNV and CDR2 is YYDKDF in the germline V gene (reference sequence). V was shortened by 2 bases and J by 4 bases, with 14 bases between the two germline ends.

The sequence came from a woman in her thirties who had recovered from COVID-19. This rearrangement joins TRBV15 to TRBJ1-2, with D perhaps matching TRBD1 (5 bases). Sequencing used PBMCs or T cells enriched from blood (not recorded which). The CDR3, as DNA: TGTGCCACCAGCAGACAACCAGGGCCCAGCTATGGCTACACCTTC. It is translated as CATSRQPGPSYGYTF.